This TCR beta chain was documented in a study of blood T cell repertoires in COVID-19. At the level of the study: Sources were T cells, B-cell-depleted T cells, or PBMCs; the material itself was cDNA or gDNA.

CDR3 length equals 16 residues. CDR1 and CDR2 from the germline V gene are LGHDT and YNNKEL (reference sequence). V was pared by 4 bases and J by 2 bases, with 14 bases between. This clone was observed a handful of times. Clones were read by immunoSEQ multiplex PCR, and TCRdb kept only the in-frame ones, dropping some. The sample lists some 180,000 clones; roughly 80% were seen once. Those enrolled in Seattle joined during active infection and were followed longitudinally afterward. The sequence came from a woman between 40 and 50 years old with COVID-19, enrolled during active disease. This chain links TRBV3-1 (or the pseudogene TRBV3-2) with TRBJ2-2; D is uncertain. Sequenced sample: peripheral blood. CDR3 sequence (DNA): TGTGCCAGCAGCCTCAGTTTGGGCATCAACACCGGGGAGCTGTTTTTT. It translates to CASSLSLGINTGELFF.